This T cell receptor beta chain was observed in a study of response to subunit inactivated influenza vaccine. This CDR3 is 15 amino acids long. The germline V and J ends were trimmed by 0 bases and 4 bases, with 12 bases remaining between them. Germline-derived CDR1 and CDR2 are SGDLS and YYNGEE. Ten or more counts support this clonotype. MiXCR, applied by TCRdb to the RT-PCR reads, yields one record per CDR3 protein. The data contain fewer than 600,000 distinct CDR3 sequences, approximately 7.7% of them singletons. The sequence derives from a man aged 50 to 75 who received an inactivated influenza vaccine. The source material was PBMCs from blood, sampled 23 months after vaccination. The genes are TRBV9 and TRBJ2-3; no clear D gene. DNA for the CDR3: TGTGCCAGCAGCGTAGTTTGGGGAAGCGCAGATACGCAGTATTTT. This sequence encodes CASSVVWGSADTQYF.